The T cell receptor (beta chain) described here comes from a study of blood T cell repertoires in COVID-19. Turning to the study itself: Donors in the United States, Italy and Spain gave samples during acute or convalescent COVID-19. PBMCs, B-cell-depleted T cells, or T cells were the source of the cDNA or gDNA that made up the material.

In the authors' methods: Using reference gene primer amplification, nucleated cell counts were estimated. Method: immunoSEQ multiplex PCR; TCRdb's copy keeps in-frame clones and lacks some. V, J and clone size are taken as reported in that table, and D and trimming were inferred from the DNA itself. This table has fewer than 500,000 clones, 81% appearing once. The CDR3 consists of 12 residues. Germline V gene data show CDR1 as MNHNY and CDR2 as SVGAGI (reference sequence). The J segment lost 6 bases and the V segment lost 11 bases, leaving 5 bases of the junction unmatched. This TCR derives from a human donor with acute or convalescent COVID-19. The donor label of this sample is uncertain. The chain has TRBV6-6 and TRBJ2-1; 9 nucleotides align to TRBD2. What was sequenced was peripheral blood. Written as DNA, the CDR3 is TGTGCCGTGGGACTAGCTTCCAATGAGCAGTTCTTC. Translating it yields CAVGLASNEQFF.